This T cell receptor (beta chain) was identified in a study of blood T cell repertoires in COVID-19. The CDR3 is 18 residues long. J gave up 1 base and V 2 bases, and 5 bases lay outside the gene matches. Per germline, CDR1 KGHSH and CDR2 LQKENI. Data came from immunoSEQ multiplex PCR; TCRdb stores just in-frame clones and leaves some out. The sample includes 140,000 or so clones, more than 75% seen only once; the top ten take about 2.5%. The genes are TRBV18 and TRBJ2-6; 10 nucleotides match TRBD1. Material for sequencing was peripheral blood. This TCR derives from a human donor with acute or convalescent COVID-19. The donor label of this sample is uncertain. This chain's CDR3 is CASSPNPGQGSGANVLTF. In DNA form, the CDR3 reads TGTGCCAGCTCACCAAACCCGGGACAGGGGTCTGGGGCCAACGTCCTGACTTTC. The full variable domain, its missing parts supplied by reference TRBV18 and TRBJ2-6, is NAGVMQNPRHLVRRRGQEARLRCSPMKGHSHVYWYRQLPEEGLKFMVYLQKENIIDESGMPKERFSAEFPKEGPSILRIQQVVRGDSAAYFCASSPNPGQGSGANVLTFGAGSRLTVL.